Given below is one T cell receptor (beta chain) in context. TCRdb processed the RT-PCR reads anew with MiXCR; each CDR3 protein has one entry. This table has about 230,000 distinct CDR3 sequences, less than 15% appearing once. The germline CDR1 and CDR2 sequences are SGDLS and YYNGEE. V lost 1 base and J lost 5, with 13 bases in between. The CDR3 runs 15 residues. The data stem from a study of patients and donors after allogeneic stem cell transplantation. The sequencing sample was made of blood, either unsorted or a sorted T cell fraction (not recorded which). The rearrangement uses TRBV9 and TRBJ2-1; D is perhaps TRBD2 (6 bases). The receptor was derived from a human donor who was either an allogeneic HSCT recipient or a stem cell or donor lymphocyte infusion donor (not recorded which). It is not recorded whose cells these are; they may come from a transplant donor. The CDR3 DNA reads TGTGCCAGCAGCGTATTTGGCGGGGTAGACAATGAGCAGTTCTTC. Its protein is CASSVFGGVDNEQFF.